Presented here are 16 T cell receptor beta chains from one specimen sequenced in a study of T cell repertoires in cytomegalovirus infection. TCRdb passed the reads through MiXCR, listing each CDR3 protein once. The top ten clones hold more than 50% of a sample with about 220,000 distinct CDR3 sequences, 35% to 40% of them seen once. Their target antigens are unknown. The material was CD8+ T cells from cultured PBMCs, obtained from culture after CMV antigen stimulation. Every receptor here comes from a human donor in good health (CMV status not recorded). Some clones in this sample may be carry-over from other donors' samples.

This rearrangement joins TRBV5-4 to TRBJ1-1, with TRBD1 matching 9 bases. CDR1 and CDR2 (germline): SGHNT, YYREEE (reference sequence). The CDR3 contains 15 residues. The V and J ends lost 4 bases and 0 bases, in that order; junction bases with no gene match: 4. CDR3 protein: CASSRWTGVNTEAFF. DNA for the CDR3: TGTGCCAGCAGCCGTTGGACAGGGGTGAACACTGAAGCTTTCTTT.

The gene calls are TRBV11-2 and TRBJ2-5; D ambiguous. Per germline, CDR1 SGHAT and CDR2 FQNNGV. V was cut by 5 bases and J by 5 bases, with 18 bases left in between. The CDR3 is 15 amino acids. The DNA for the CDR3 is TGTGCCAGCAGCCCCCAACTCAGTGGTTTGGAGACCCAGTACTTC. Amino acids: CASSPQLSGLETQYF.

This clonotype occurred a few times. The chain joins TRBV7-6 to TRBJ2-5; tentative D call: TRBD1 (6 bases). CDR3 length equals 19 residues. With 3 bases removed from V and 3 bases from J, the gap between germline ends came to 26 bases. Per germline, CDR1 SGHVS and CDR2 FNYEAQ. CDR3 residues: CASSFGPGAQGTVEETQYF. The CDR3 DNA reads TGTGCCAGCAGCTTCGGGCCCGGGGCACAGGGTACAGTGGAAGAGACCCAGTACTTC.

The V gene is TRBV6-5, the J gene TRBJ2-2; a weak D match, TRBD2 (6 bases). V was cut by 0 bases and J by 1 base, with 15 bases left in between. Germline assignment: CDR1 MNHEY and CDR2 SVGAGI. The CDR3 length is 18 residues. In DNA, the CDR3 is TGTGCCAGCAGTTACTCAGCCCTAACGGGAGTGAACACCGGGGAGCTGTTTTTT. Translated: CASSYSALTGVNTGELFF.

V is TRBV2 and J is TRBJ1-1; the D gene is possibly TRBD1 (5 bases). This CDR3 is 14 amino acids long. Germline loops: CDR1 SNHLY, CDR2 FYNNEI. Trimming pared 5 bases from V and 8 bases from J, leaving 18 bases between. This CDR3 is CASSIVDSGTEAFF. The CDR3 bases are TGTGCCAGCAGTATAGTAGACAGCGGTACCGAAGCTTTCTTT. The complete variable domain, with remaining parts taken from reference TRBV2 and TRBJ1-1, reads EPEVTQTPSHQVTQMGQEVILRCVPISNHLYFYWYRQILGQKVEFLVSFYNNEISEKSEIFDDQFSVERPDGSNFTLKIRSTKLEDSAMYFCASSIVDSGTEAFFGQGTRLTVV.

This clonotype has more than one count but fewer than ten. The chain links TRBV6-6 to TRBJ2-3; 7 bases are a match to TRBD1. The CDR3 runs to 21 residues. Germline CDR1 and CDR2: MNHNY and SVGAGI (reference sequence). Germline trimming cut 2 bases from V and 0 bases from J; bases unmatched to any gene: 20. CDR3 DNA: TGTGCCAGCAGTTACCGCGGCGAGGCAACAGGGGAAACGAGCAGCACAGATACGCAGTATTTT. Residues: CASSYRGEATGETSSTDTQYF.

This clonotype was detected once. The chain couples TRBV27 to TRBJ1-5; D is possibly TRBD1 (5 bases). Germline lookup yields CDR1 MNHEY and CDR2 SMNVEV (reference sequence). The CDR3 runs 16 residues. Trimming removed 5 bases at V and 0 bases at J, with 14 bases between. Written as DNA, the CDR3 is TGTGCCAGCAGTGCCGAGACAGTTTATAGCAATCAGCCCCAGCATTTT. Translating gives CASSAETVYSNQPQHF.

This clonotype has more than one count but fewer than ten. The chain joins TRBV7-9 to TRBJ2-7; D gene ambiguous. CDR1 SEHNR and CDR2 FQNEAQ come from the germline V gene (reference sequence). The V and J ends lost 1 base and 1 base respectively, with 8 bases between them. CDR3 length: 14 residues. The CDR3, as DNA: TGTGCCAGCAGCTTAGGGGCACCTTCCTACGAGCAGTACTTC. Residues: CASSLGAPSYEQYF.

This clonotype was picked up a small number of times. This chain uses TRBV19 with TRBJ2-5; unclear D gene. CDR3 length: 17 amino acids. Germline CDR1 is LNHDA and CDR2 is SQIVND (reference sequence). The V end was cut by 0 bases, the J end by 3 bases, with 17 bases between. The CDR3 here is CASSIDLWAIREETQYF. CDR3 coding DNA: TGTGCCAGTAGTATAGATCTATGGGCCATCCGAGAAGAGACCCAGTACTTC.

The rearrangement links TRBV3-1 to TRBJ2-7; 9 positions match TRBD1. V lost 0 bases and J lost 2; bases outside the gene matches: 11. Germline-derived CDR1 and CDR2 are LGHDT and YNNKEL (reference sequence). CDR3 length: 18 residues. The CDR3 region is CASSQDRGAGQGTYEQYF. The DNA for the CDR3 is TGTGCCAGCAGCCAAGATAGAGGGGCGGGACAGGGCACCTACGAGCAGTACTTC.

Note on this clonotype: One junction end does not reproduce the germline sequence, and a read error may be involved. The rearrangement links TRBV4-2 to TRBJ1-4; tentatively, D is TRBD1 (6 bases). The length of the CDR3 is 15 residues. Germline V gene data show CDR1 as LGHNA and CDR2 as YNFKEQ. The CDR3 bases are TGTGCCAGCAACCAAGAAGAGGGGGCTAATGAAAAACTGTTTTTT. Residues: CASNQEEGANEKLFF.

The rearrangement links TRBV27 to TRBJ2-7; D is uncertain. Per the germline V gene, CDR1 is MNHEY and CDR2 is SMNVEV (reference sequence). The CDR3 is 13 amino acids. The V and J ends lost 2 bases and 4 bases respectively, with 9 bases between them. DNA for the CDR3: TGTGCCAGCAGTTTAAGCGCTAGGTACGAGCAGTACTTC. It translates to CASSLSARYEQYF.

This clonotype has a handful of counts. The rearrangement joins TRBV7-3 to TRBJ2-1, with a weak D call TRBD2 (5 bases). This CDR3 has 15 residues. Germline V gives CDR1 SGHTA, CDR2 FQGTGA. Trimming took 5 bases from V and 8 from J, leaving 19 bases between them. This chain's CDR3 is CASSPLAGGFDEQFF. The CDR3 DNA reads as TGTGCCAGCAGCCCCCTAGCAGGAGGCTTCGATGAGCAGTTCTTC.

The chain couples TRBV15 to TRBJ2-7; weak D call: TRBD1 (6 bases). V was pared by 1 base and J by 9 bases, with 25 bases between. CDR3 size: 17 residues. CDR1 is LNHNV, CDR2 YYDKDF, per germline (reference sequence). The DNA of the CDR3 is TGTGCCACCAGCAGAGTGGGCCCCGGGACACTTAAAGGTGCGCAGTACTTC. Protein: CATSRVGPGTLKGAQYF.

The rearrangement joins TRBV15 to TRBJ2-7; D is undetermined. Between the trimmed V and J ends, which lost 6 bases and 5 bases, there was a span of 8 bases. The germline gives CDR1 LNHNV, CDR2 YYDKDF (reference sequence). This CDR3 contains 11 residues. The CDR3 coding sequence is TGTGCCACCAGGATGAATAACGAGCAGTACTTC. Translation gives CATRMNNEQYF.

This clonotype was picked up a small number of times. V is TRBV2 and J is TRBJ1-6; TRBD1 matches at 7 bases. After removal of 7 bases from V and 8 bases from J, the junction contained 11 bases not matched to a gene. The CDR3 runs to 15 residues. CDR1 is SNHLY and CDR2 is FYNNEI in the germline V gene. CDR3 residues: CASKPDRDRYSPLHF. CDR3 DNA sequence: TGTGCCAGCAAACCTGACAGGGATCGATATTCACCCCTCCACTTT. Based on the CDR3 plus reference TRBV2 and TRBJ1-6, the full variable domain is EPEVTQTPSHQVTQMGQEVILRCVPISNHLYFYWYRQILGQKVEFLVSFYNNEISEKSEIFDDQFSVERPDGSNFTLKIRSTKLEDSAMYFCASKPDRDRYSPLHFGNGTRLTVT.